Ten or more counts support the clone carrying this T cell receptor (beta chain). The sample comes from a study of Graves' ophthalmopathy and Graves' hyperthyroidism. TCR beta CDR3 amplification used RNA transcripts. The library came from an HTBI-primed first-round RT-PCR and a second-round multiplex PCR. Via MiXCR, TCRdb re-called the multiplex PCR reads, giving one row per CDR3 protein. The table records 900,000 to 1,200,000 distinct CDR3 sequences, about two fifths of them present only once. CDR3 length: 14 residues. The germline V and J ends were trimmed by 5 bases and 4 bases, with 14 bases remaining between them. The germline V gene has CDR1 MNHEY and CDR2 SVGAGI.

The TCR comes from an adult man with Graves' hyperthyroidism. Sequenced sample: peripheral blood or thyroid tissue (not recorded which). The chain employs TRBV6-5 and TRBJ1-2; D not certain. The chain's CDR3 is CASSLAGAGYGYTF. Here the CDR3 DNA reads TGTGCCAGCAGTCTCGCCGGCGCGGGCTATGGCTACACCTTC.